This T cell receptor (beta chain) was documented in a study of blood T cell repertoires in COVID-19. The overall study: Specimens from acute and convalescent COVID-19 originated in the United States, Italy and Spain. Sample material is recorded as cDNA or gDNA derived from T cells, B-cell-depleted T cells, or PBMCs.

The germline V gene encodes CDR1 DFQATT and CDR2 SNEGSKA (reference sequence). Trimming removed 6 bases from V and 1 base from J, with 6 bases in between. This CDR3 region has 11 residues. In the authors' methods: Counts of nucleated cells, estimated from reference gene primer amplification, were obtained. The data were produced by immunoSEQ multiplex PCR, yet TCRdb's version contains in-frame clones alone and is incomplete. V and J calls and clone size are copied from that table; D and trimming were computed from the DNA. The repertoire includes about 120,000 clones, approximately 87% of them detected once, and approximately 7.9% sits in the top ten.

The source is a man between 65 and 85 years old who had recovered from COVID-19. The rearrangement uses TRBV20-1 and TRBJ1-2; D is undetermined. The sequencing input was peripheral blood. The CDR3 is CSAPVNYGYTF. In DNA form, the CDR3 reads TGCAGTGCCCCGGTTAACTATGGCTACACCTTC.